Below are 23 T cell receptor beta chains sequenced from a single sample in a study of T cell responses to AZD1222 COVID-19 vaccine (dated by TCRdb to the early 2020s). Receptor amplification or capture employed the immunoSEQ multiplex PCR assay. The table comes from immuneACCESS by way of TCRdb, which keeps in-frame sequences with V and J called. Part of the clones is missing from these tables; in studies checked, under half for an unresolved V gene and the rest for unknown reasons. The sample yields 100,000 to 120,000 clones; about nine tenths were counted once. 1.6% of the sample belongs to the ten largest clones. The sample's time point label is to be understood as: baseline before first vaccination. Sequences were derived from peripheral blood, sampled on day 0 of AZD1222 vaccination. The receptors stem from an adult in good health.

This clone is a singleton in its sample. The rearrangement uses TRBV19 and TRBJ2-3; 8 bases match TRBD1. Germline assignment: CDR1 LNHDA and CDR2 SQIVND (reference sequence). The CDR3 length is 16 residues. The V segment lost 7 bases and the J segment 4 bases; nucleotides outside the gene matches: 13. CDR3 residues: CASTFTGTGRADTQYF. For the CDR3, the DNA is TGTGCCAGTACCTTTACCGGGACAGGACGTGCAGATACGCAGTATTTT.

This chain uses TRBV4-2 with TRBJ2-1; D remains unclear. Trimming pared 0 bases from V and 8 bases from J, leaving 11 bases between. The CDR3 consists of 14 residues. Germline V gene sequence: CDR1 LGHNA, CDR2 YNFKEQ. Written as DNA, the CDR3 is TGTGCCAGCAGCCAAGATTACCAGGCCGATGAGCAGTTCTTC. This encodes CASSQDYQADEQFF.

This clone was counted between two and nine times. The J gene is TRBJ1-1, the V gene TRBV19; D call uncertain. This CDR3 has 15 residues. From germline, CDR1 is LNHDA and CDR2 SQIVND (reference sequence). Between the trimmed V and J ends, which lost 7 bases and 7 bases, there was a span of 22 bases. CDR3 coding DNA: TGTGCCAGTACCTCACCGAGGCCCCGTCATGGTGAAGCTTTCTTT. It encodes CASTSPRPRHGEAFF.

The rearrangement links TRBV29-1 to TRBJ1-3; weak D call: TRBD1 (5 bases). The CDR3 sequence is 13 residues long. Trimming took 6 bases from V and 0 from J, leaving 9 bases between them. In germline, CDR1 is SQVTM, CDR2 ANQGSEA. The CDR3 sequence is CSVGESSGNTIYF. The CDR3 DNA reads as TGCAGCGTGGGGGAGAGCTCTGGAAACACCATATATTTT.

The chain joins TRBV4-2 to TRBJ2-7, with TRBD1 identical over 8 bases. V lost 4 bases and J lost 6; bases outside the gene matches: 11. Germline CDR1 LGHNA, CDR2 YNFKEQ. The CDR3 contains 15 residues. CDR3 protein: CASSLPDREDGEQYF. As DNA, the CDR3 is TGTGCCAGCAGCCTCCCGGACAGGGAAGACGGCGAGCAGTACTTC.

The chain links TRBV11-2 to TRBJ1-5; D remains unclear. Germline V CDR1 and CDR2: SGHAT, FQNNGV. V gave up 5 bases and J gave up 5 bases, with 10 bases separating them. The CDR3 sequence is 13 residues long. CDR3 coding DNA: TGTGCCAGCAGCCTAAGGTGGGATCAGCCCCAGCATTTT. It yields the protein CASSLRWDQPQHF.

This clone was seen just once. CDR3 loop: CASSEDGSFDYGYTF. CDR3 nucleotide sequence: TGTGCCAGCAGTGAAGACGGCTCCTTCGATTATGGCTACACCTTC. The gene calls are TRBV25-1 and TRBJ1-2; D remains ambiguous. Deletions cut 2 bases from V and 5 bases from J, with 15 bases between. Germline loops: CDR1 MGHDK, CDR2 SYGVNS. The CDR3 runs to 15 residues.

V gene TRBV5-4 combines with J gene TRBJ2-7; no clear D. V was cut by 4 bases and J by 7 bases, with 18 bases left in between. Germline CDR1 reads SGHNT; CDR2 reads YYREEE (reference sequence). The CDR3 has 14 amino acids. The DNA of the CDR3 is TGTGCCAGCAGCCCCCGGCGGCTGGCTGAAGAGCAGTACTTC. Amino acid sequence: CASSPRRLAEEQYF.

The genes are TRBV5-1 and TRBJ1-1; TRBD1 matches at 10 bases. This CDR3 region has 14 residues. Germline V CDR1 and CDR2: SGHRS, YFSETQ. Trimming removed 4 bases from V and 4 bases from J; junction bases left unmatched: 4. The CDR3 region is CASSPGQGGTEAFF. In DNA, the CDR3 is TGCGCCAGCAGCCCTGGACAGGGGGGCACTGAAGCTTTCTTT.

The V call is TRBV5-6, the J call TRBJ1-2; possible D gene TRBD1, 6 bases. Germline V lookup: CDR1 SGHDT, CDR2 YYEEEE. V lost 2 bases and J lost 4, with 12 bases in between. The CDR3 has 14 residues. DNA for the CDR3: TGTGCCAGCAGCTTTCAGGGGTTTGGCTATGGCTACACCTTC. This translates into CASSFQGFGYGYTF.

The gene calls are TRBV30 and TRBJ2-7, with a possible D match to TRBD2 (6 bases). The CDR3 is 12 residues long. Germline V gene lookup returns CDR1 GTSNPN and CDR2 SVGIG (reference sequence). Trimming took 5 bases from V and 4 from J, leaving 12 bases between them. CDR3 sequence reads: CAWAGGQYEQYF. As DNA, the CDR3 is TGTGCCTGGGCCGGAGGGCAGTACGAGCAGTACTTC.

The V gene is TRBV2, the J gene TRBJ2-3, with a weak D call TRBD1 (5 bases). The CDR3 spans 16 residues. The germline CDR1 and CDR2 sequences are SNHLY and FYNNEI. V lost 3 bases to trimming and J lost 2 bases, with 15 bases between them. CDR3 nucleotides: TGTGCCAGCAGTGAGGTTGGGGCCCTGCCCACAGATACGCAGTATTTT. This encodes CASSEVGALPTDTQYF. Using reference TRBV2 and TRBJ2-3 for the parts outside the CDR3, the full variable domain is EPEVTQTPSHQVTQMGQEVILRCVPISNHLYFYWYRQILGQKVEFLVSFYNNEISEKSEIFDDQFSVERPDGSNFTLKIRSTKLEDSAMYFCASSEVGALPTDTQYFGPGTRLTVL.

The genes are TRBV3-1 (or the pseudogene TRBV3-2) and TRBJ2-7; 8 nucleotides agree with TRBD2. In germline, CDR1 is LGHDT, CDR2 YNNKEL (reference sequence). V shed 3 bases, J shed 0 bases, and the junction held 13 bases outside the gene matches. The CDR3 loop spans 18 amino acids. The CDR3 is CASSHQTGLADSSYEQYF. The CDR3, as DNA: TGTGCCAGCAGCCACCAGACCGGACTAGCCGATAGCTCCTACGAGCAGTACTTC.

This chain joins TRBV27 and TRBJ2-7, with 10 nucleotides matching TRBD1. CDR3 length: 16 residues. The germline V gene has CDR1 MNHEY and CDR2 SMNVEV (reference sequence). V lost 5 bases to trimming and J lost 7 bases; unmatched junction nucleotides: 14. CDR3 coding DNA: TGTGCCAGCAGTACAGAAGGACAGGGGGTGGGGGGGGAGCAGTACTTC. Protein: CASSTEGQGVGGEQYF.

CDR3 bases: TGTGCCAGCAGCTTGGGCAAGCGGAGGGTTTCCTATGGCTACACCTTC. Translating it yields CASSLGKRRVSYGYTF. J is TRBJ1-2 and V is TRBV5-8; the D is unclear. V lost 0 bases and J 4 bases, leaving 16 bases between the germline ends. CDR3 size: 16 residues. Germline CDR1 and CDR2: SGHTS and YDEGEE.

The genes are TRBV14 and TRBJ2-6, with D maybe TRBD1 (7 bases). V was shortened by 4 bases and J by 0 bases, with 16 bases between the two germline ends. The germline V gene has CDR1 SGHDN and CDR2 FVKESK. The CDR3 length is 18 residues. CDR3 nucleotides: TGTGCCAGCAGCCCGCGGGACAGCTTTCCCTCTGGGGCCAACGTCCTGACTTTC. Protein sequence: CASSPRDSFPSGANVLTF.

V and J are TRBV6-5 and TRBJ1-5; D gene uncertain. CDR3 length: 15 amino acids. V lost 0 bases, J lost 1 base, and 7 bases lay in between. Germline CDR1 MNHEY, CDR2 SVGAGI. Written as DNA, the CDR3 is TGTGCCAGCAGTTACTCGTTGACAAGCAATCAGCCCCAGCATTTT. Protein: CASSYSLTSNQPQHF.

This chain uses TRBV10-3 with TRBJ2-7, with D maybe TRBD1 (5 bases). The CDR3 runs to 14 residues. Germline CDR1 ENHRY, CDR2 SYGVKD. The V end lost 4 bases, the J end lost 3 bases, and 13 bases lay between the germline ends. The CDR3 here is CAISGQGGGYEQYF. Written as DNA, the CDR3 is TGTGCCATCAGTGGTCAGGGCGGTGGCTACGAGCAGTACTTC.

The V and J genes are TRBV29-1 and TRBJ2-1; D remains ambiguous. CDR1 and CDR2 (germline): SQVTM, ANQGSEA. The V gene lost 0 bases and the J gene lost 6 bases, with 18 bases spanning the gap. This CDR3 has 16 amino acids. CDR3 residues: CSVEELTPVGPNEQFF. The CDR3 coding sequence is TGCAGCGTTGAAGAATTAACCCCCGTGGGCCCCAATGAGCAGTTCTTC.

Only one count was recorded for this clone. The chain recombines TRBV7-8 with TRBJ1-1; 9 nucleotides align to TRBD1. There are 14 residues in the CDR3. Germline values: CDR1 SGHVS, CDR2 FQNEAQ. The V segment lost 4 bases and the J segment 1 base; nucleotides outside the gene matches: 1. CDR3: CASSWGQGNTEAFF. The CDR3 region has the DNA TGTGCCAGCAGCTGGGGACAGGGGAACACTGAAGCTTTCTTT.

V is TRBV5-1 and J is TRBJ1-2; 7 bases map to TRBD1. The CDR3 has 14 residues. The ends lost 0 bases at V and 5 bases at J; junction bases unmatched: 4. CDR1 SGHRS and CDR2 YFSETQ come from the germline V gene. CDR3 DNA: TGCGCCAGCAGCTTGGGTCTCAGGGGGTATGGCTACACCTTC. It translates to CASSLGLRGYGYTF.

Regarding this clone: Other DNA sequences of this sample code for an identical CDR3. The chain combines TRBV5-1 with TRBJ1-6; D perhaps matches TRBD1 (6 bases). Per the germline V gene, CDR1 is SGHRS and CDR2 is YFSETQ. The CDR3 has 14 amino acids. The V and J ends lost 5 bases and 6 bases respectively, with 12 bases between them. CDR3 amino acids: CASSPGQSNSPLHF. CDR3 DNA: TGCGCCAGCAGTCCTGGACAGTCTAATTCACCCCTCCACTTT. Full variable domain (outside the CDR3, taken from reference TRBV5-1 and TRBJ1-6): KAGVTQTPRYLIKTRGQQVTLSCSPISGHRSVSWYQQTPGQGLQFLFEYFSETQRNKGNFPGRFSGRQFSNSRSEMNVSTLELGDSALYLCASSPGQSNSPLHFGNGTRLTVT.

This rearrangement joins TRBV10-2 to TRBJ2-7, with D maybe TRBD1 (6 bases). Germline-derived CDR1 and CDR2 are WSHSY and SAAADI. V gave up 7 bases and J gave up 3 bases, with 28 bases separating them. The CDR3 contains 18 residues. Written as DNA, the CDR3 is TGCGCCAGCACCTCATCCCCCTTAAGAGAACAGGGTGTCTACGAGCAGTACTTC. Amino acid sequence: CASTSSPLREQGVYEQYF.